The T cell receptor beta chain described here comes from a study of T cell changes during pregnancy in multiple sclerosis. TCRdb keeps only in-frame clones here, not all; method: immunoSEQ multiplex PCR. The table shows about 46,000 clones, with approximately 89% occurring only once. The CDR3 spans 14 residues. V was pared by 6 bases and J by 5 bases, with 14 bases between. Germline V gives CDR1 LNHDA, CDR2 SQIVND (reference sequence). This sequence originates from a female donor with multiple sclerosis, enrolled in a pregnancy study. This material consisted of CD8+ T cells from peripheral blood mononuclear cells, taken in the second trimester of pregnancy. The rearrangement uses TRBV19 and TRBJ1-5; no firm D call. The CDR3: CASSNIIADQPQHF. In DNA form, the CDR3 reads TGTGCCAGTAGCAACATTATAGCCGATCAGCCCCAGCATTTT.